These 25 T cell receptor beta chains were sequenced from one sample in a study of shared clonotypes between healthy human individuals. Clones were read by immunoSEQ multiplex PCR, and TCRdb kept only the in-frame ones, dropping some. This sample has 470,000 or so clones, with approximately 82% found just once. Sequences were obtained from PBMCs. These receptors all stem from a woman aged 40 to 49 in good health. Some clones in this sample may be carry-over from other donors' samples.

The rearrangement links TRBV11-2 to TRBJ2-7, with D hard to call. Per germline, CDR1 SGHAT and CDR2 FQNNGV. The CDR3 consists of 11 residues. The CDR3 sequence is CASSLLGSTLV. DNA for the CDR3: TGTGCCAGCAGCTTATTGGGTAGTACCTTGGTC.

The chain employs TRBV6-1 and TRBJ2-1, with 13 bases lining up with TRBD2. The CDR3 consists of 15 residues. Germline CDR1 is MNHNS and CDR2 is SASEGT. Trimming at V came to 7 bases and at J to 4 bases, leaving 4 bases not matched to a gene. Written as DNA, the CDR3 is TGTGCCAGCAAAAGGACTAGCGGGAGTTACAATGAGCAGTTCTTC. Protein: CASKRTSGSYNEQFF.

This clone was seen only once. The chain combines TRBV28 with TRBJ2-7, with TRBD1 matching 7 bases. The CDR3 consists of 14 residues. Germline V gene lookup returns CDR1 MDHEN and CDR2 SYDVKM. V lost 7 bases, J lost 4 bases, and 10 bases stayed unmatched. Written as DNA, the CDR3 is TGTGCCAGCACCCCCGACAGGGATTTGTACGAGCAGTACTTC. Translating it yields CASTPDRDLYEQYF.

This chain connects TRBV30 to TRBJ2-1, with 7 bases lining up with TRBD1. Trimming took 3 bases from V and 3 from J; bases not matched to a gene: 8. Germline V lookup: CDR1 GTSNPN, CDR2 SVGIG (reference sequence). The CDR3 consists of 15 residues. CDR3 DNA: TGTGCCTGGAGCGGAGACAGGGTATACTACAATGAGCAGTTCTTC. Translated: CAWSGDRVYYNEQFF.

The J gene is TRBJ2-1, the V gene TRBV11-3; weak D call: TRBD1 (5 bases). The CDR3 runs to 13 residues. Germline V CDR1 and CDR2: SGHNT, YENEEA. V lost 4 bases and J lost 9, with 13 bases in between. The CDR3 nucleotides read TGTGCCAGCAGCTCGGCCAGGGTTGGTGAGCAGTTCTTC. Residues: CASSSARVGEQFF.

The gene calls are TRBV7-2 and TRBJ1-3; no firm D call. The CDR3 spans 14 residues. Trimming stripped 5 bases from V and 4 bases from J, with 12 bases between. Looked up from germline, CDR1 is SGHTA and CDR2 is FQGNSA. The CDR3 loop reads CASSPRFGGNTIYF. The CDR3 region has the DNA TGTGCCAGCAGCCCCCGGTTTGGCGGAAACACCATATATTTT.

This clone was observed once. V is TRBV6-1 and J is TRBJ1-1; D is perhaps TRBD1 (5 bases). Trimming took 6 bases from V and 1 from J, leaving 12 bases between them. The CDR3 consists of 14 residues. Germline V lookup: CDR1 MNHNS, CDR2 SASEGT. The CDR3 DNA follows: TGTGCCAGCAGACCAGAAACAGGGAACACTGAAGCTTTCTTT. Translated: CASRPETGNTEAFF.

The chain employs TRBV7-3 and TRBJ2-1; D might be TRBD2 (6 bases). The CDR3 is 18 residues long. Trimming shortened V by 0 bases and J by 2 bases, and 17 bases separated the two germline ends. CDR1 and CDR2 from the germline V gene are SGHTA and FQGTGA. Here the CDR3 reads CASSLTPRLDLTYNEQFF. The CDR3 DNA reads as TGTGCCAGCAGCTTAACCCCCCGACTAGACCTTACCTACAATGAGCAGTTCTTC.

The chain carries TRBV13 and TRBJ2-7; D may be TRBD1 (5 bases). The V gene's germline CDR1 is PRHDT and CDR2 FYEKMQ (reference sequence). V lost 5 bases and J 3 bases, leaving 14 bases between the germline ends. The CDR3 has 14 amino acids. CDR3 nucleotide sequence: TGTGCCAGCAGCCAAGGACAAAGTGGCTACGAGCAGTACTTC. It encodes CASSQGQSGYEQYF.

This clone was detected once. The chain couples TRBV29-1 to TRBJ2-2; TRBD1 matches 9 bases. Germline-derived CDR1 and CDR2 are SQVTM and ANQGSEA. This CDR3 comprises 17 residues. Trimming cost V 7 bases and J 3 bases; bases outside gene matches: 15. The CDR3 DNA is TGCAGCGCCACCACTGTCCCGGGACAGGGCTACACCGGGGAGCTGTTTTTT. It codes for CSATTVPGQGYTGELFF.

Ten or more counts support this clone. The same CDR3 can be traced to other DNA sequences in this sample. CDR3 amino acids: CASSSRDRGLGGYTF. As DNA, the CDR3 is TGTGCCAGCAGTTCCCGGGACAGGGGGTTGGGTGGCTACACCTTC. This rearrangement joins TRBV28 to TRBJ1-2, with TRBD1 identical over 11 bases. CDR1 and CDR2 (germline): MDHEN, SYDVKM. The CDR3 consists of 15 residues. Trimming removed 4 bases from V and 7 bases from J; junction bases left unmatched: 8.

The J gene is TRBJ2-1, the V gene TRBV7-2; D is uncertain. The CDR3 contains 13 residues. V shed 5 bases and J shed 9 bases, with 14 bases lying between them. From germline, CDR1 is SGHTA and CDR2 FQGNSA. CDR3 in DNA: TGTGCCAGCAGCACCCTTAGTTGGGGTGAGCAGTTCTTC. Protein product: CASSTLSWGEQFF. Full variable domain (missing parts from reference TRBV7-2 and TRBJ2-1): GAGVSQSPSNKVTEKGKDVELRCDPISGHTALYWYRQSLGQGLEFLIYFQGNSAPDKSGLPSDRFSAERTGGSVSTLTIQRTQQEDSAVYLCASSTLSWGEQFFGPGTRLTVL.

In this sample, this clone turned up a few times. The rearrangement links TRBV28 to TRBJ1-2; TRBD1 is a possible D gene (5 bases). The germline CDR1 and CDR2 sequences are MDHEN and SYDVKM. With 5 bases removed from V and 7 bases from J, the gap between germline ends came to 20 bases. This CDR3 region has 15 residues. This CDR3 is CASSPPGGEAGGYTF. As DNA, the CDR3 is TGTGCCAGCAGTCCCCCGGGAGGGGAGGCGGGTGGCTACACCTTC.

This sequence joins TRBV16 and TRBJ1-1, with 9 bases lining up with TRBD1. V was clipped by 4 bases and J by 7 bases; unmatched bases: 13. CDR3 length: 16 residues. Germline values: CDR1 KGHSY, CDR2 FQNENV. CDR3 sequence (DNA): TGTGCCAGCAGCCTCCAACCCCCGGGACAGGGAATTGAAGCTTTCTTT. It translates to CASSLQPPGQGIEAFF.

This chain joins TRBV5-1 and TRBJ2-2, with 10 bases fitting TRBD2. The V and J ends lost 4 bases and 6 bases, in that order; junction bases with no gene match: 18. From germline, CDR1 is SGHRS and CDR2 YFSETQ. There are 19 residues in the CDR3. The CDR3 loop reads CASSPGLAGELLGAGELFF. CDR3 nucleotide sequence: TGCGCCAGCAGCCCGGGGCTAGCGGGAGAACTGTTGGGGGCCGGGGAGCTGTTTTTT. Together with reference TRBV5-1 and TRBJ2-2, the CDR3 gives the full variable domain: KAGVTQTPRYLIKTRGQQVTLSCSPISGHRSVSWYQQTPGQGLQFLFEYFSETQRNKGNFPGRFSGRQFSNSRSEMNVSTLELGDSALYLCASSPGLAGELLGAGELFFGEGSRLTVL.

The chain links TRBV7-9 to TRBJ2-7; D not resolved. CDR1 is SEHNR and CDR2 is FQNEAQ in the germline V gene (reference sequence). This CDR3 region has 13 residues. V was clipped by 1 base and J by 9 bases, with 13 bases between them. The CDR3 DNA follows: TGTGCCAGCAGCTTAGAACCGATTTATGGGCAGTACTTC. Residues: CASSLEPIYGQYF.

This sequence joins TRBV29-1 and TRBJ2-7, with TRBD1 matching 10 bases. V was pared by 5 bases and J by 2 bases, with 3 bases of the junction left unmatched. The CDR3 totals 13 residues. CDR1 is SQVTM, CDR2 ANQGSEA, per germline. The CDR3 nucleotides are TGCAGCGTTCCGGGACAGGGGACCTACGAGCAGTACTTC. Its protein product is CSVPGQGTYEQYF.

CDR3 DNA sequence: TGTGCCAGCAGCTTACGTGAGGCCGAGACCCAGTACTTC. Translation gives CASSLREAETQYF. V and J are TRBV7-8 and TRBJ2-5; no clear D gene. Germline loops: CDR1 SGHVS, CDR2 FQNEAQ. V was trimmed by 2 bases and J by 5 bases, leaving 9 bases between them. The CDR3 sequence is 13 residues long.

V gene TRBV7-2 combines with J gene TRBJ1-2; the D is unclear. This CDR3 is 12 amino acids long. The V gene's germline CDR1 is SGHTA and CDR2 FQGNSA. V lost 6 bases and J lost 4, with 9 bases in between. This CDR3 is CASSPTSYGYTF. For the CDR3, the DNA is TGTGCCAGCAGTCCTACTTCCTATGGCTACACCTTC.

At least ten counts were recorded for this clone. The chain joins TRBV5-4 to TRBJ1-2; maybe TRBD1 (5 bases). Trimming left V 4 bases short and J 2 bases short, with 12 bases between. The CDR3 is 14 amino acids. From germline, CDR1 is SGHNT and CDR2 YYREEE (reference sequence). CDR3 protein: CASSRGPTNYGYTF. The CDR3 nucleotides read TGTGCCAGCAGCAGGGGACCGACCAACTATGGCTACACCTTC.

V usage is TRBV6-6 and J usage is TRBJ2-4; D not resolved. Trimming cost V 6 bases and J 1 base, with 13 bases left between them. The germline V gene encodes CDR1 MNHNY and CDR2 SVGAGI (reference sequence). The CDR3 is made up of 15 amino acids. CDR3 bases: TGTGCCAGCAGCCTAAGCATTGGGGCCAAAAACATTCAGTACTTC. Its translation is CASSLSIGAKNIQYF.

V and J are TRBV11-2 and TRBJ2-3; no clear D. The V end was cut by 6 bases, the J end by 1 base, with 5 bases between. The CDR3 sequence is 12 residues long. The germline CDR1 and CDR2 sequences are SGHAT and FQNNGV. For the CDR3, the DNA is TGTGCCAGCAGGGTACGCACAGATACGCAGTATTTT. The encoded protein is CASRVRTDTQYF.

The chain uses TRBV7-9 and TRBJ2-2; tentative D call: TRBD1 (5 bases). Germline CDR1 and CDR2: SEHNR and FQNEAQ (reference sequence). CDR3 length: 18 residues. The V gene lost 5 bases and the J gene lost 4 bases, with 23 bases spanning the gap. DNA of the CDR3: TGTGCCAGCAGCCAGGCTCTTCCCAAGGGGTTTCCCACCGGGGAGCTGTTTTTT. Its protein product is CASSQALPKGFPTGELFF.

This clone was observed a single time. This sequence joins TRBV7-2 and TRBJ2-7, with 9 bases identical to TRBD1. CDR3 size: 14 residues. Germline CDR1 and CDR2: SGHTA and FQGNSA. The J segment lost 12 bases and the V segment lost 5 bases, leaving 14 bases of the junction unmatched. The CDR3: CASSVRQGVSGMYF. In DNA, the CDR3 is TGTGCCAGCAGCGTACGACAGGGGGTTTCCGGGATGTACTTC. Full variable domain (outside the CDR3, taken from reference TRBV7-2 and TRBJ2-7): GAGVSQSPSNKVTEKGKDVELRCDPISGHTALYWYRQSLGQGLEFLIYFQGNSAPDKSGLPSDRFSAERTGGSVSTLTIQRTQQEDSAVYLCASSVRQGVSGMYFGPGTRLTVT.

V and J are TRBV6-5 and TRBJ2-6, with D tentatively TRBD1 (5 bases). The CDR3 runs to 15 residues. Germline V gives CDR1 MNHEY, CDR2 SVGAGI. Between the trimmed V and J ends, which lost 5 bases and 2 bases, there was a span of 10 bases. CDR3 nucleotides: TGTGCCAGCAGTAGGGGTTTAACTGGGGCCAACGTCCTGACTTTC. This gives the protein CASSRGLTGANVLTF.